Presented here are 2 T cell receptor beta chains from one specimen sequenced in a study of blood T cell repertoires in COVID-19. Sequenced by immunoSEQ multiplex PCR; TCRdb stores in-frame clones only, minus some. The sample consists of roughly 26,000 clones, approximately 80% of them appearing once. Sequencing was performed on peripheral blood. These receptor sequences come from a human donor in a cohort sampled during active COVID-19.

CDR3 amino acids: CASSLVYSGQETQYF. In nucleotides, the CDR3 is TGTGCCAGCAGCTTAGTATACAGCGGACAAGAGACCCAGTACTTC. This chain uses TRBV7-2 with TRBJ2-5; perhaps TRBD2 as D (5 bases). The CDR3 totals 15 residues. From germline, CDR1 is SGHTA and CDR2 FQGNSA. Trimming removed 1 base from V and 2 bases from J, with 11 bases in between.

Only a few counts were recorded for this clone. The chain couples TRBV7-6 to TRBJ2-1; TRBD1 matches at 7 bases. J was trimmed by 8 bases and V by 4 bases; bases with no gene match: 8. The CDR3 loop spans 14 amino acids. The germline gives CDR1 SGHVS, CDR2 FNYEAQ. The CDR3 loop is CASSSAGGIDEQFF. The CDR3 bases are TGTGCCAGCAGCTCGGCAGGGGGTATCGATGAGCAGTTCTTC. The full variable domain, with the rest looked up from reference TRBV7-6 and TRBJ2-1, is GAGVSQSPRYKVTKRGQDVALRCDPISGHVSLYWYRQALGQGPEFLTYFNYEAQQDKSGLPNDRFSAERPEGSISTLTIQRTEQRDSAMYRCASSSAGGIDEQFFGPGTRLTVL.